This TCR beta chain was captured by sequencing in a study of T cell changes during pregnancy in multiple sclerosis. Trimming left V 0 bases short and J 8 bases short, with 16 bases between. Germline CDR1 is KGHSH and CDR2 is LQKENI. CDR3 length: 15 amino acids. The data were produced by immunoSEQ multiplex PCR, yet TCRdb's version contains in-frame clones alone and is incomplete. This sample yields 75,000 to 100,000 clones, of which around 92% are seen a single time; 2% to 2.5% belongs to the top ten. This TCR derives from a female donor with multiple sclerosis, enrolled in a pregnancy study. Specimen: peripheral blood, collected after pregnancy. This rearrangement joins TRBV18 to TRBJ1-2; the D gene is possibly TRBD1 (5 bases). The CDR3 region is CASSPPPQGSRGYTF. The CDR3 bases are TGTGCCAGCTCACCACCCCCGCAGGGATCGAGGGGCTACACCTTC.